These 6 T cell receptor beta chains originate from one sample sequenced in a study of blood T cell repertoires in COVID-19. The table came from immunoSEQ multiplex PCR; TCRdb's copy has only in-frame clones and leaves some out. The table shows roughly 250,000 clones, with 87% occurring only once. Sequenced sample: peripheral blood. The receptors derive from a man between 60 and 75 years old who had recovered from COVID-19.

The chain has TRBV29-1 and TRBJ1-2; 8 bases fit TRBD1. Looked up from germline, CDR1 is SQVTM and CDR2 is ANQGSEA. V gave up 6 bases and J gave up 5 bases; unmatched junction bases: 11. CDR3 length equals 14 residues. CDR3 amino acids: CSVVPGTGFYGYTF. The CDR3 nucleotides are TGCAGCGTGGTACCCGGGACAGGATTTTATGGCTACACCTTC.

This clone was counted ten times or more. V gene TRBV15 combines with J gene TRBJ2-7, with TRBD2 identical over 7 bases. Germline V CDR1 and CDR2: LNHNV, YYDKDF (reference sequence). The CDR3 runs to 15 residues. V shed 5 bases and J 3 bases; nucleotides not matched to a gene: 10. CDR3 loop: CATSRDALADYEQYF. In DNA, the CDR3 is TGTGCCACCAGCCGGGATGCCCTAGCGGACTACGAGCAGTACTTC.

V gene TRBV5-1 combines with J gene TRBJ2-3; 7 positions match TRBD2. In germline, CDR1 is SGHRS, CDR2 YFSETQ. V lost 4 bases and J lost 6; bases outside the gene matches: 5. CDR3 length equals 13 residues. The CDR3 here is CASSGRGDDTQYF. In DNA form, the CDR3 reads TGCGCCAGCAGCGGACGGGGGGATGATACGCAGTATTTT.

The CDR3 is CASSLPQGETQYF. CDR3 bases: TGCGCCAGCAGCTTACCACAGGGGGAGACCCAGTACTTC. The V call is TRBV5-1, the J call TRBJ2-5; 7 nucleotides agree with TRBD1. The CDR3 extends over 13 amino acids. V shed 2 bases and J 5 bases; nucleotides not matched to a gene: 3. CDR1 is SGHRS and CDR2 is YFSETQ in the germline V gene.

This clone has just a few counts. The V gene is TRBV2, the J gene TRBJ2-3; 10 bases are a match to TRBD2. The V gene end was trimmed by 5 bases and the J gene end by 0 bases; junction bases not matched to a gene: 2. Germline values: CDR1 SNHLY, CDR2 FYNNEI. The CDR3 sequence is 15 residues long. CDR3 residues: CASSRLAGSTDTQYF. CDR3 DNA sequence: TGTGCCAGCAGTAGACTAGCGGGCAGCACAGATACGCAGTATTTT.

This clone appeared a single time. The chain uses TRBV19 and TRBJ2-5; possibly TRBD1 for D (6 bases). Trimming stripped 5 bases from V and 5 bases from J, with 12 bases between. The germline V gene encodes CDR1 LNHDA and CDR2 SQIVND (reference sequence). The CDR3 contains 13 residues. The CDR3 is CASSSNRAETQYF. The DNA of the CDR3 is TGTGCCAGTAGTTCGAACAGGGCCGAGACCCAGTACTTC.